The 6 T cell receptor beta chains in this list originate from one sample, sequenced in a study of control samples from healthy donors and cancer patients. Repertoires were generated with immunoSEQ multiplex PCR, while TCRdb's copy carries only in-frame clones and drops some. The data show about 77,000 clones, approximately 92% seen once. Sequenced input: blood. The receptors were gathered from a woman in her sixties in good health.

The chain has TRBV19 and TRBJ2-7, with D perhaps TRBD1 (5 bases). The CDR3 sequence is 13 residues long. The ends were cut back, 4 bases at V and 1 base at J, with 8 bases in the middle. Germline V lookup: CDR1 LNHDA, CDR2 SQIVND (reference sequence). Here the CDR3 DNA reads TGTGCCAGTAGTAAGGGGTATTCCTACGAGCAGTACTTC. Amino acid sequence: CASSKGYSYEQYF.

This clone has a single count. This chain connects TRBV2 to TRBJ1-1; D is ambiguous. The CDR3 is 14 residues long. Germline V gives CDR1 SNHLY, CDR2 FYNNEI. The V end was cut by 8 bases, the J end by 0 bases, with 13 bases between. The CDR3 region is CASRFEFVNTEAFF. The CDR3 DNA is TGTGCCAGCCGCTTCGAGTTCGTGAACACTGAAGCTTTCTTT. Drawing the rest from reference TRBV2 and TRBJ1-1, the complete variable domain is EPEVTQTPSHQVTQMGQEVILRCVPISNHLYFYWYRQILGQKVEFLVSFYNNEISEKSEIFDDQFSVERPDGSNFTLKIRSTKLEDSAMYFCASRFEFVNTEAFFGQGTRLTVV.

The chain couples TRBV5-6 to TRBJ1-1; D is perhaps TRBD1 (6 bases). The CDR3 is made up of 14 amino acids. From germline, CDR1 is SGHDT and CDR2 YYEEEE. V lost 4 bases and J lost 0, with 10 bases in between. DNA of the CDR3: TGTGCCAGCAGCATCAGGGGATTGAACACTGAAGCTTTCTTT. It is translated as CASSIRGLNTEAFF.

CDR3 region: CATSDSGTGLYEQYF. As DNA, the CDR3 is TGTGCCACCAGTGATTCCGGGACAGGCCTCTACGAGCAGTACTTC. This chain connects TRBV24-1 to TRBJ2-7; TRBD1 matches 8 bases. CDR1 is KGHDR, CDR2 SFDVKD, per germline. V lost 2 bases and J lost 3; bases outside the gene matches: 5. CDR3 size: 15 residues.

This clone occurred once. Additional DNA sequences in this sample encode the identical CDR3. The genes are TRBV7-9 and TRBJ1-2; TRBD1 might be the D (6 bases). This CDR3 contains 14 residues. Between the trimmed V and J ends, which lost 5 bases and 0 bases, there was a span of 10 bases. The V gene's germline CDR1 is SEHNR and CDR2 FQNEAQ (reference sequence). CDR3 sequence reads: CASSLPGANYGYTF. In DNA form, the CDR3 reads TGTGCCAGCAGCCTCCCAGGGGCTAACTATGGCTACACCTTC.

This chain uses TRBV28 with TRBJ1-2; 12 nucleotides line up with TRBD1. The V gene's germline CDR1 is MDHEN and CDR2 SYDVKM. V trimming: 5 bases; J trimming: 2 bases; junction bases outside the gene matches: 3. CDR3 size: 15 residues. CDR3 residues: CASSVGTGGNYGYTF. CDR3 coding DNA: TGTGCCAGCAGTGTTGGGACAGGGGGCAACTATGGCTACACCTTC.